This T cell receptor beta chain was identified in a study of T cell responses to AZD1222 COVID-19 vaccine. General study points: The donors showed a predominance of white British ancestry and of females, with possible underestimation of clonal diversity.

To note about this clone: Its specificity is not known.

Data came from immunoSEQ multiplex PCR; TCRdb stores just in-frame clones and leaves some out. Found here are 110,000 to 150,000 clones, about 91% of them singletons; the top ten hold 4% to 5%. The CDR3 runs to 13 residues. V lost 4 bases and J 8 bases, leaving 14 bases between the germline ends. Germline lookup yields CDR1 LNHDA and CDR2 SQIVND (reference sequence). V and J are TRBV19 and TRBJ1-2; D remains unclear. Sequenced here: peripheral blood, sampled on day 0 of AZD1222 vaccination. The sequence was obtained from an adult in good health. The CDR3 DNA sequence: TGTGCCAGTAGTACCCCGCCTACCGGCGGCTACACCTTC. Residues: CASSTPPTGGYTF.